These T cell receptor beta chains were read from a single sample in a study of T cell responses to AZD1222 COVID-19 vaccine. The repertoire was sequenced with immunoSEQ multiplex PCR; TCRdb's copy has only in-frame clones and lacks some. In the table there are roughly 160,000 clones, 90% to 95% of which are singletons. The specimen was peripheral blood, collected 28 days after the second AZD1222 dose. The origin of the receptors is an adult who received the AZD1222 COVID-19 vaccine. The CDR3 runs from the conserved cysteine through the conserved F or W. Each record gives: V gene, J gene, CDR3 protein.

>TRBV12-3/TRBV12-4|TRBJ1-1
CASSLAAGTEAFF
>TRBV7-8|TRBJ2-7
CASASGRAGRQYF
>TRBV18|TRBJ2-1
CASSRPGQGFGEQFF
>TRBV3-1/TRBV3-2|TRBJ2-1
CASSQGAYNEQFF
>TRBV4-3|TRBJ2-3
CASSQSGTSGPDTQYF
>TRBV7-7|TRBJ1-2
CASSPLEGARGYGYTF
>TRBV7-9|TRBJ2-1
CASTSLTSSGEQFF
>TRBV11-1|TRBJ2-1
CASSLGHGDEQFF
>TRBV7-2|TRBJ1-6
CASSGRDPYNSPLHF
>TRBV3-1/TRBV3-2|TRBJ1-2
CASSQVALGTGMGGYTF
>TRBV9|TRBJ1-1
CASSVDHTNTEAFF
>TRBV18|TRBJ2-1
CASSPGLAANEQFF
>TRBV11-1|TRBJ2-5
CASSLASSGGARETQYF
>TRBV6-5|TRBJ1-5
CASSRDRGLGQPQHF
>TRBV6-5|TRBJ2-1
CATKGTGVRGEQFF
>TRBV27|TRBJ2-1
CASSLSLAGFGGNEQFF
>TRBV27|TRBJ1-5
CASRGGEGRLDQPQHF
>TRBV30|TRBJ1-1
CAWTDVNTEAFF
>TRBV6-6|TRBJ1-2
CASRQGEGGYTF
>TRBV9|TRBJ1-3
CASSVAADSGNTIYF
>TRBV16|TRBJ1-5
CASSPRGRDQPQHF
>TRBV7-3|TRBJ2-1
CASSLTPEHNEQFF
>TRBV19|TRBJ1-5
CASSIVRRAGQPQHF
>TRBV5-1|TRBJ1-1
CASSLAGATEAFF
>TRBV7-9|TRBJ2-3
CASSWGLYAGGPEDTQYF
>TRBV9|TRBJ2-3
CASSVALVDTQYF
>TRBV5-6|TRBJ1-1
CASSLVQRAEAFF
>TRBV7-6|TRBJ2-3
CASSKGQGFKTDTQYF
>TRBV19|TRBJ1-2
CASRGPTDGYTF
>TRBV20-1|TRBJ2-1
CSAINNEQFF
>TRBV7-2|TRBJ2-7
CASSLEWTSGGYWRYEQYF
>TRBV27|TRBJ2-7
CASSPTGTSGYEQYF
>TRBV4-2|TRBJ1-4
CASSQGQGHEKLFF
>TRBV14|TRBJ2-5
CASSQVSETQYF
>TRBV3-1/TRBV3-2|TRBJ2-5
CASSPHVPGGTQYF
>TRBV7-9|TRBJ1-5
CASSPEETGGQPQHF
>TRBV28|TRBJ2-1
CASSHPGTSGRSYNEQFF
>TRBV11-3|TRBJ2-1
CASSPEGGVEQFF
>TRBV3-1/TRBV3-2|TRBJ2-1
CASSQDPRGSFRNEQFF
>TRBV6-4|TRBJ2-1
CASSDLAGPDNEQFF
>TRBV4-1|TRBJ2-7
CASSQGDGLAYEQYF
>TRBV28|TRBJ2-5
CASSPPGLLAGDQETQYF
>TRBV12-3/TRBV12-4|TRBJ2-2
CASSNTGELFF
>TRBV21-1|TRBJ1-5
CASSKGHNQPQHF
>TRBV5-6|TRBJ2-1
CASSLAGTGVGNEQFF
>TRBV6-1|TRBJ1-4
CASSETGGREKLFF
>TRBV4-1|TRBJ1-3
CASSQGGLGNTIYF
>TRBV29-1|TRBJ1-2
CSVGDRSNYGYTF
>TRBV11-3|TRBJ2-7
CASSDRDDEQYF
>TRBV7-2|TRBJ2-7
CASSLSSGRTPYEQYF
>TRBV3-1/TRBV3-2|TRBJ2-7
CASSLGASGRSVSSYEQYF
>TRBV30|TRBJ2-7
CAWSETGTDYEQYF
>TRBV6-5|TRBJ1-2
CASGSRADGYTF
>TRBV20-1|TRBJ2-7
CSARVDYEQYF
>TRBV14|TRBJ1-3
CASSQDLAGDIYF